Given below is one T cell receptor (beta chain) in context. Authors' data handling: Amplification of reference gene primers was used by the study to estimate nucleated cell counts. Here immunoSEQ multiplex PCR was the method, and the copy in TCRdb shows in-frame clones only, minus some. Clone size and the V and J calls come from that table; the DNA yielded D and trimming. The sample lists about 160,000 clones; 70% to 85% were seen once. Seattle patient enrollment occurred during active infection, with longitudinal follow-up thereafter. The entry originates in a study of blood T cell repertoires in COVID-19. Study as a whole: Acute and convalescent COVID-19 specimens originated in the United States, Italy and Spain. Sources were T cells, B-cell-depleted T cells, or PBMCs; the material itself was cDNA or gDNA.

V shed 0 bases and J shed 5 bases, with 5 bases lying between them. The CDR3 sequence is 14 residues long. CDR1 and CDR2 from the germline V gene are MNHNY and SVGAGI (reference sequence). Sequencing input: peripheral blood. The sequence derives from a woman aged 35 to 49 with COVID-19, enrolled during active disease. V and J are TRBV6-6 and TRBJ1-6; D is undetermined. CDR3 nucleotides: TGTGCCAGCAGTTACTCGGCAGATAATTCACCCCTCCACTTT. It encodes CASSYSADNSPLHF.